This T cell receptor beta chain comes out of a study of OX40 agonist ivuxolimab in advanced cancers. Study information: Patients receiving dose escalation had hepatocellular carcinoma, melanoma, renal cell or head and neck cancer. Having had anti-PD-1, anti-PD-L1 or anti-CTLA-4 therapy before was allowed, and under 50% had some. Study-wide results and limits: Certain nonresponders additionally had low normalized T-cell clonal expansion.

The germline V and J ends were trimmed by 3 bases and 12 bases, with 12 bases remaining between them. Per the germline V gene, CDR1 is SQVTM and CDR2 is ANQGSEA. This CDR3 contains 11 residues. Data came from immunoSEQ multiplex PCR; TCRdb stores just in-frame clones and leaves some out. The sample carries around 50,000 clones, around 79% recorded once. This clone was counted only a few times. Antigen unknown. Prior autoimmune disease or systemic immunosuppression barred patients. This chain uses TRBV29-1 with TRBJ2-4, with D possibly called TRBD1 or TRBD2 (5 bases each). The sequenced sample was CD4+ or CD8+ T cells sorted from blood, obtained in a trial of the OX40 agonist ivuxolimab. The clonotype originates from an adult with an advanced solid tumor such as melanoma, head and neck, liver or kidney cancer. The CDR3 region has the DNA TGCAGCGTTGATTCCGGGACGGCTCAGTACTTC. The encoded protein is CSVDSGTAQYF. The full variable domain, completed using reference TRBV29-1 and TRBJ2-4, is SAVISQKPSRDICQRGTSLTIQCQVDSQVTMMFWYRQQPGQSLTLIATANQGSEATYESGFVIDKFPISRPNLTFSTLTVSNMSPEDSSIYLCSVDSGTAQYFGAGTRLSVL.